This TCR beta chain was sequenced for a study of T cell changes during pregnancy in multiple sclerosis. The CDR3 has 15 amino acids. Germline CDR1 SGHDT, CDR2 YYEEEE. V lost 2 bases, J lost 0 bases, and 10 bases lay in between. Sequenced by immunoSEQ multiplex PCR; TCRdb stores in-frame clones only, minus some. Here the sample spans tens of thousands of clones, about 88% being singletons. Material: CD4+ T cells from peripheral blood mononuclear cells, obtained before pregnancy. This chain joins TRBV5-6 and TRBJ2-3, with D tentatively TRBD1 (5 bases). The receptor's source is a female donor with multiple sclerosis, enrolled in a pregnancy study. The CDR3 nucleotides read TGTGCCAGCAGCTTTGACAGACCTAGCACAGATACGCAGTATTTT. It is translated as CASSFDRPSTDTQYF.